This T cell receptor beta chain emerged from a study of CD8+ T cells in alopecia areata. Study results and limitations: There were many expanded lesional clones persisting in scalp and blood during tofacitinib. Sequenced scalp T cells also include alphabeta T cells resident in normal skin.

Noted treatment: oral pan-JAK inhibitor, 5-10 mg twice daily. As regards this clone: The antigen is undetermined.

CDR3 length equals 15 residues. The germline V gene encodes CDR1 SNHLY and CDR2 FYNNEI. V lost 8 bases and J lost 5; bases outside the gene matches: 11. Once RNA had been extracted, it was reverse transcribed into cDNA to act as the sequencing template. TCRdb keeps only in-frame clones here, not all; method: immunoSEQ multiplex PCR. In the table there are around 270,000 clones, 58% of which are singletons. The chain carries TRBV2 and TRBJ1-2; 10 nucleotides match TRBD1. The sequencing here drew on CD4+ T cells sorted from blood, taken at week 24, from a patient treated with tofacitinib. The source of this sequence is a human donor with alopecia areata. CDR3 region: CASVLNRDRGYGYTF. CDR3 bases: TGTGCCAGCGTTCTCAACCGGGACAGGGGTTATGGCTACACCTTC.